This is a list of T cell receptor beta chains from one sample in a study of T cells in Graves' hyperthyroidism and ophthalmopathy. From the multiplex PCR reads, TCRdb called clonotypes with MiXCR, one entry per CDR3 protein. The sample records 480,000 or so distinct CDR3 sequences, approximately 14% being singletons. Sequencing was carried out using blood. The source is a woman under 30 with Graves' hyperthyroidism. Both conserved end residues are part of each CDR3. D genes are given only for firm matches. Where a row states a size, it is once, few, many or the class of an expanded clone; other rows omit it.

clone size,J gene,D gene,V gene,CDR3 DNA,CDR3 protein
many,TRBJ2-1,.,TRBV7-8,TGTGCCAGCAGCTTAGGGCGGTCCTTAAGCGATGAGCAGTTCTTC,CASSLGRSLSDEQFF
many,TRBJ1-1,TRBD1,TRBV28,TGTGCCAGCAGTTTCGAACAGGGGGCCAAAGTTGAAGCTTTCTTT,CASSFEQGAKVEAFF
few,TRBJ2-2,.,TRBV29-1,TGCAGCGGGGCTACGGTAGGGGCCGGGGAGCTGTTTTTT,CSGATVGAGELFF
many,TRBJ2-1,.,TRBV10-3,TGTGCCATCAGTGACCCCCGAGGGGGGGACAATGAGCAGTTCTTC,CAISDPRGGDNEQFF
once,TRBJ1-1,.,TRBV7-3,TGTGCCAGCAGCTCAGACACCTTGAACACTGAAGCTTTCTTT,CASSSDTLNTEAFF
many,TRBJ2-7,.,TRBV6-1,TGTGCCAGCAGTGACCGAGGAGGATACGAGCAGTACTTC,CASSDRGGYEQYF
many,TRBJ2-1,.,TRBV2,TGTGCCAGCAGCGCCCACCCTCTAGGTACCAATGAGCAGTTCTTC,CASSAHPLGTNEQFF
many,TRBJ1-4,.,TRBV11-2,TGTGCCAGCAGCCATCGCGGCTTTAATGAAAAACTGTTTTTT,CASSHRGFNEKLFF
.,TRBJ2-2,.,TRBV5-1,TGCGCCAGCTTGCGGGGGCCGGAGTCCGGGGAGCTGTTTTTT,CASLRGPESGELFF
many,TRBJ2-1,.,TRBV20-1,TGCAGTGCTAGAGATGGAGAAGTCTCCTACAATGAGCAGTTCTTC,CSARDGEVSYNEQFF
many,TRBJ2-1,.,TRBV11-3,TGTGCCAGCAGCTCGTTAGTCGGTCCGTACAATGAGCAGTTCTTC,CASSSLVGPYNEQFF
many,TRBJ1-1,.,TRBV6-5,TGTGCCAGCAGTAACTACTTGAACACTGAAGCTTTCTTT,CASSNYLNTEAFF
.,TRBJ2-1,.,TRBV5-1,TGCGCCAGCAGCGTCACTACTGAGCAGTTCTTC,CASSVTTEQFF
.,TRBJ2-7,.,TRBV4-2,TGTGCCAGCAGCCAAGATAACATCCGCGAGCAGTACTTC,CASSQDNIREQYF